The source of this TCR beta chain is a study of T cells in Graves' hyperthyroidism and ophthalmopathy. TCR beta CDR3 sequences were amplified from RNA transcripts. A first-round RT-PCR of the TCR CDR3 used the HTBI primer set. TCRdb reanalysed the multiplex PCR reads using MiXCR and keeps one entry per CDR3 protein. Of fewer than 450,000 distinct CDR3 sequences in the sample, approximately 18% were seen once. The V gene lost 7 bases and the J gene lost 3 bases, with 15 bases spanning the gap. The germline V gene encodes CDR1 MGHRA and CDR2 YSYEKL. The CDR3 consists of 15 residues. Study-level findings and limits: Blood also showed most of the thyroid clonotypes that were expanded above 0.001.

Thyroid ultrasound and orbital computed tomography, with clinical symptoms and serum thyroxine and TRAb, informed diagnoses. Only a few counts were recorded for this clonotype. What it binds is unknown. The V and J genes are TRBV4-1 and TRBJ1-4; D is undetermined. This clonotype originated in a woman under 40 with Graves' hyperthyroidism that later progressed to Graves' ophthalmopathy. Sequencing used blood. The CDR3 coding sequence is TGCGCCAGCACCCTACGCCAAGAGCCTAATGAAAAACTGTTTTTT. It specifies CASTLRQEPNEKLFF.